Sequencing of this T cell receptor (beta chain) was carried out in a study of regulatory T cells in long-lasting Graves disease. The CDR3 contains 14 residues. Trimming cost V 2 bases and J 5 bases, with 12 bases left between them. Germline-derived CDR1 and CDR2 are SEHNR and FQNEAQ (reference sequence). CDR3 regions were amplified by Arm-PCR using iRepertoire HTBI primers to build TCR beta libraries. TCRdb reprocessed the multiplex PCR reads with MiXCR, giving one entry per CDR3 protein. The sample has roughly 530,000 distinct CDR3 sequences; about 16% are singletons. Time point: newly diagnosed GD, antithyroid drugs for less than 3 months. RNA extracted from PBMCs served as the sequencing template. The sample was also reused in another study, on T cells in Graves' hyperthyroidism and ophthalmopathy. That investigation notes: Graves' hyperthyroidism was deemed stable absent ophthalmopathy progression within 18 months.

The sequence came from a woman aged 35-65 years with Graves disease. V is TRBV7-9 and J is TRBJ2-5; TRBD2 might be the D (6 bases). The sample in question was peripheral blood mononuclear cells (PBMCs), obtained at new diagnosis, from a patient treated with antithyroid drugs. The CDR3 nucleotides are TGTGCCAGCAGCTTACGGGACTCGGTGGAGACCCAGTACTTC. Its protein is CASSLRDSVETQYF. Drawing the rest from reference TRBV7-9 and TRBJ2-5, the complete variable domain is DTGVSQNPRHKITKRGQNVTFRCDPISEHNRLYWYRQTLGQGPEFLTYFQNEAQLEKSRLLSDRFSAERPKGSFSTLEIQRTEQGDSAMYLCASSLRDSVETQYFGPGTRLLVL.